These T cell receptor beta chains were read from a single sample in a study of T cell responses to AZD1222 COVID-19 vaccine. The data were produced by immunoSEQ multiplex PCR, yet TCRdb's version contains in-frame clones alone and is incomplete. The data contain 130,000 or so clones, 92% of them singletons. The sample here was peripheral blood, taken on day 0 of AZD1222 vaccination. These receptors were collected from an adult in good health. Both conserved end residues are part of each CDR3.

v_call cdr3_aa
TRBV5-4 CASTPGRGYNEQFF
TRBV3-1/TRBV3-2 CASRQGAGWTPLHF
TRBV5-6 CASSPLDRLTGEAFF
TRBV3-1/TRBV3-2 CASSHPTGISEKLFF
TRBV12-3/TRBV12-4 CASSLWNTEAFF
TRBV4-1 CASSPRTGGNYGYTF
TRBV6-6 CASSYAGVYNEQFF
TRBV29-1 CSTRPGGDTEAFF
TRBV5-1 CASSSGQGRNTEAFF
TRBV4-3 CASSQDWWSENEQFF
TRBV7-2 CASSLAVTEAFF
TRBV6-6 CASSAHNPPGELFF
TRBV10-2 CATISGTANTGELFF
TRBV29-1 CSVGFGGYTGELFF